The 6 T cell receptor beta chains given below trace back to one sample, sequenced in a study of blood T cell repertoires in COVID-19. Repertoires were generated with immunoSEQ multiplex PCR, while TCRdb's copy carries only in-frame clones and drops some. The profile shows about 200,000 clones, around 86% of them singletons. The sequenced material came from peripheral blood. These receptors were taken from a young man who had recovered from COVID-19.

This CDR3 reads CASSQDFGEEDYGYTF. Here the CDR3 DNA reads TGTGCCAGCAGCCAAGATTTCGGAGAGGAAGACTATGGCTACACCTTC. The chain joins TRBV3-1 (or the pseudogene TRBV3-2) to TRBJ1-2, with unresolved D. The CDR3 length is 16 residues. The V end lost 0 bases, the J end lost 3 bases, and 14 bases lay between the germline ends. The germline V gene has CDR1 LGHDT and CDR2 YNNKEL (reference sequence).

In regard to this clone: Other DNA variants within this sample encode the same CDR3. This rearrangement joins TRBV18 to TRBJ2-7; D is perhaps TRBD1 (6 bases). This CDR3 has 14 residues. The V gene lost 2 bases and the J gene lost 2 bases, with 10 bases spanning the gap. CDR1 and CDR2 from the germline V gene are KGHSH and LQKENI. The CDR3 is CASSPSGVAYEQYF. Written as DNA, the CDR3 is TGTGCCAGCTCACCATCAGGGGTAGCCTACGAGCAGTACTTC.

This sequence joins TRBV5-1 and TRBJ2-7; weak D call: TRBD1 (6 bases). CDR1 SGHRS and CDR2 YFSETQ come from the germline V gene. Trimming cost V 6 bases and J 3 bases, with 13 bases left between them. The CDR3 spans 13 residues. The CDR3 sequence: CASTRTDLYEQYF. The DNA for the CDR3 is TGCGCCAGCACCCGGACAGACCTCTACGAGCAGTACTTC.

The rearrangement links TRBV21-1 to TRBJ1-4; the table's TRBD1 call for D was not verified on the DNA. TRBV21-1 is classified as a pseudogene. The CDR3 totals 17 residues. The CDR3 sequence: CASSNWGQPSANEKLFF. In DNA form, the CDR3 reads TGTGCCAGCAGCAACTGGGGGCAGCCGTCAGCTAATGAAAAACTGTTTTTT.

The chain has TRBV6-6 and TRBJ2-1; 13 nucleotides agree with TRBD2. This CDR3 has 15 residues. Germline loops: CDR1 MNHNY, CDR2 SVGAGI (reference sequence). V lost 5 bases, J lost 10 bases, and 8 bases stayed unmatched. CDR3 DNA sequence: TGTGCCAGCAGTACCGGGACTAGCGGGATCCGAGAGCAGTTCTTC. Amino acid sequence: CASSTGTSGIREQFF.

V and J are TRBV9 and TRBJ2-7; tentative D call: TRBD1 (7 bases). This CDR3 is 15 amino acids long. Germline V gene lookup returns CDR1 SGDLS and CDR2 YYNGEE. Trimming shortened V by 1 base and J by 3 bases, and 14 bases separated the two germline ends. CDR3: CASSVSEGAIYEQYF. In DNA form, the CDR3 reads TGTGCCAGCAGCGTATCGGAGGGGGCTATCTACGAGCAGTACTTC.